The entry below describes one TCR beta chain. Primers used in a second PCR of about 6 to 12 cycles were a sample-barcoded 5' primer and a J-beta primer mix. TCRdb processed the 5' RACE reads anew with MiXCR; each CDR3 protein has one entry. This table holds some 900,000 distinct CDR3 sequences, 40% to 60% found once. This CDR3 is built from 14 residues. V lost 3 bases, J lost 8 bases, and 8 bases stayed unmatched. Germline V gene data show CDR1 as DFQATT and CDR2 as SNEGSKA (reference sequence). Total RNA amounts of at least 6 micrograms were extracted per sample. This sample stems from a study of blood T cells in healthy people across ages.

The sequenced sample consisted of blood. This clonotype originated in a man younger than 40 in good health. The J gene is TRBJ2-1, the V gene TRBV20-1, with TRBD1 matching over 9 bases. The CDR3 DNA reads TGCAGTGCTAGTCGTACAGGGGGCGGAGATGAGCAGTTCTTC. Translated, it gives CSASRTGGGDEQFF.